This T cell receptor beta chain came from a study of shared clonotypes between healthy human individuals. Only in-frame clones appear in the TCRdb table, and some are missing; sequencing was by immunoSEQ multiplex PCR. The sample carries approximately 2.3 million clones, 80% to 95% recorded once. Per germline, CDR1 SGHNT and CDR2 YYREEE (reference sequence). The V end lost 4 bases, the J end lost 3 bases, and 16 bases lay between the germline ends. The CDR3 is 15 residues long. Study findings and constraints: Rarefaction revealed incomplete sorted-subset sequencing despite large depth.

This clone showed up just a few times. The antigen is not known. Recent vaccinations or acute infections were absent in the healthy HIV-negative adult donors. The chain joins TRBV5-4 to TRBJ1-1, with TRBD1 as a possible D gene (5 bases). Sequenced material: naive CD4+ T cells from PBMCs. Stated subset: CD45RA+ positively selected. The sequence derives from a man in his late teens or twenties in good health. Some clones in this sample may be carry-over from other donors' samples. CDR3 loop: CASSRATVSYTEAFF. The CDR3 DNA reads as TGTGCCAGCAGCCGCGCGACAGTAAGCTACACTGAAGCTTTCTTT.